This T cell receptor (beta chain) appears in the sequencing data of a study of read filtering for tumor transcriptome and immune sequencing. Molecular barcoded adaptors covering alpha/delta and beta/gamma chains were used on approximately 440 ng RNA. TCRdb ran MiXCR on the reads and lists one entry per CDR3 protein. The sample holds tens of thousands of distinct CDR3 sequences; around 20% are singletons and the top ten take approximately 15%. Germline values: CDR1 SGHAT, CDR2 FQNNGV. The CDR3 runs 15 residues. With 3 bases removed from V and 13 bases from J, the gap between germline ends came to 24 bases. At least ten counts were recorded for this clonotype.

Material for sequencing was a population of CD138-negative cells sorted from bone marrow. The rearrangement joins TRBV11-2 to TRBJ1-1, with D possibly being TRBD1 (5 bases). The clonotype originates from a donor aged 40 or over with multiple myeloma. CDR3 in DNA: TGTGCCAGCAGCTTCAATCGGGACCCCGTGCTTCTGGGTTTCTTT. This sequence encodes CASSFNRDPVLLGFF.